This T cell receptor beta chain was observed in a study of CD8+ T cells in alopecia areata. About the research overall: In an open-label trial, patients got 5 to 10 mg tofacitinib twice daily. Severity was scored as percentage of affected scalp area in treated patients. General study points: Numerous expanded lesional clones remained in scalp and blood during tofacitinib.

The treatment denotes: oral pan-JAK inhibitor, 5-10 mg twice daily. Punch biopsies of lesional scalp, plus peripheral blood, were taken from alopecia areata patients. CDR3 length equals 13 residues. Between the trimmed V and J ends, which lost 4 bases and 8 bases, there was a span of 17 bases. CDR1 is SQVTM and CDR2 is ANQGSEA in the germline V gene. As the sequencing template, cDNA was produced by extracting RNA and reverse transcribing it. Clones were read by immunoSEQ multiplex PCR, and TCRdb kept only the in-frame ones, dropping some. There are 180,000 or so clones in the sample; 40% to 65% occur only once, and about a tenth lies in the top ten. A few counts support this clone. The antigen is unknown.

The source is a human donor with alopecia areata. Here the sequenced sample was CD8+ T cells sorted from blood, taken at week 24, from a patient treated with tofacitinib. J is TRBJ1-1 and V is TRBV29-1; TRBD1 might be the D (5 bases). In DNA, the CDR3 is TGCAGCGTTGGGCCCGAGAGTGGGGGGGAAGCTTTCTTT. It is translated as CSVGPESGGEAFF.